The 30 T cell receptor beta chains below all came from one sample that was sequenced in a study of vaccination effects on CD4 cells after COVID-19. No cognate antigen is known for these TCRs. The data were produced by immunoSEQ multiplex PCR, yet TCRdb's version contains in-frame clones alone and is incomplete. This sample has more than 35,000 clones; around 72% occur once, and the top ten carry roughly 29%. Viral peptide pools were used in the ViraFEST assay to expand antigen-specific CD4+ T cells, and sequencing came afterward. The culture ran for nine to ten days, and then CD4+ T cells were isolated. Sometime from March through December 2020, the person acquired a SARS-CoV-2 infection that PCR confirmed. The starting material was CD4+ T cells from PBMCs cultured with a peptide pool, obtained before COVID-19 vaccination. These receptors were taken from a human donor who had a prior SARS-CoV-2 infection.

The chain couples TRBV30 to TRBJ1-1; D is uncertain. The germline gives CDR1 GTSNPN, CDR2 SVGIG (reference sequence). Trimming shortened V by 1 base and J by 1 base, and 16 bases separated the two germline ends. The CDR3 has 16 residues. CDR3 DNA sequence: TGTGCCTGGAGTGCCCCCCGGATTAGTGGGAACACTGAAGCTTTCTTT. Protein: CAWSAPRISGNTEAFF.

The rearrangement links TRBV13 to TRBJ2-3, with 7 bases fitting TRBD2. V shed 4 bases, J shed 0 bases, and the junction held 7 bases outside the gene matches. The CDR3 runs to 16 residues. In germline, CDR1 is PRHDT, CDR2 FYEKMQ (reference sequence). In DNA, the CDR3 is TGTGCCAGCAGCTCCTGGGGCGGGAGTAGCACAGATACGCAGTATTTT. Translation gives CASSSWGGSSTDTQYF.

The J gene is TRBJ2-4, the V gene TRBV3-1 (or the pseudogene TRBV3-2); D is perhaps TRBD1 (6 bases). This CDR3 is built from 16 residues. Germline-derived CDR1 and CDR2 are LGHDT and YNNKEL (reference sequence). The V gene lost 1 base and the J gene lost 1 base, with 11 bases spanning the gap. This CDR3 reads CASSQATGLAKNIQYF. The CDR3 DNA is TGTGCCAGCAGCCAAGCAACAGGGTTGGCCAAAAACATTCAGTACTTC.

V is TRBV5-1 and J is TRBJ1-6, with D tentatively TRBD1 (5 bases). The V end was cut by 1 base, the J end by 10 bases, with 15 bases between. Per the germline V gene, CDR1 is SGHRS and CDR2 is YFSETQ. The CDR3 consists of 15 residues. The CDR3 is CASSLSRPGDSPLHF. The CDR3 DNA sequence: TGCGCCAGCAGCTTGTCACGCCCGGGGGACTCACCCCTCCACTTT.

This sequence joins TRBV4-2 and TRBJ2-2, with 9 nucleotides matching TRBD1. The V segment lost 7 bases and the J segment 5 bases; nucleotides outside the gene matches: 5. Germline-derived CDR1 and CDR2 are LGHNA and YNFKEQ. The CDR3 is 14 residues long. CDR3 in DNA: TGTGCCAGCACCCGGGACAGGGATACCGGGGAGCTGTTTTTT. Translated, it gives CASTRDRDTGELFF.

The chain uses TRBV15 and TRBJ1-5; 12 bases fit TRBD1. V was pared by 1 base and J by 5 bases, with 3 bases of the junction left unmatched. The CDR3 extends over 16 amino acids. Germline V gene sequence: CDR1 LNHNV, CDR2 YYDKDF (reference sequence). This CDR3 is CATSRVGTGGHQPQHF. CDR3 DNA sequence: TGTGCCACCAGCAGAGTAGGGACAGGGGGCCATCAGCCCCAGCATTTT.

CDR3 region: CASSSISDTDTQYF. The CDR3 bases are TGTGCCAGCTCAAGTATTTCGGACACAGATACGCAGTATTTT. The chain uses TRBV18 and TRBJ2-3; no clear D gene. Germline assignment: CDR1 KGHSH and CDR2 LQKENI. The ends were cut back, 5 bases at V and 2 bases at J, with 11 bases in the middle. The CDR3 loop spans 14 amino acids. Filled out from reference TRBV18 and TRBJ2-3, the complete variable domain reads NAGVMQNPRHLVRRRGQEARLRCSPMKGHSHVYWYRQLPEEGLKFMVYLQKENIIDESGMPKERFSAEFPKEGPSILRIQQVVRGDSAAYFCASSSISDTDTQYFGPGTRLTVL.

This rearrangement joins TRBV2 to TRBJ2-2, with 10 nucleotides matching TRBD1. J lost 4 bases, V lost 6 bases, and 8 bases had no gene match. The CDR3 loop spans 16 amino acids. Per germline, CDR1 SNHLY and CDR2 FYNNEI. The CDR3 spells CASRETGGAFTGELFF. CDR3 in DNA: TGTGCCAGCAGGGAGACAGGGGGCGCGTTCACCGGGGAGCTGTTTTTT.

This chain links TRBV28 with TRBJ1-2, with D perhaps TRBD1 (5 bases). V lost 1 base and J 0 bases, leaving 12 bases between the germline ends. CDR1 is MDHEN, CDR2 SYDVKM, per germline. This CDR3 contains 16 residues. The chain's CDR3 is CASSLSRQNSNYGYTF. DNA of the CDR3: TGTGCCAGCAGTTTATCCCGACAGAACTCTAACTATGGCTACACCTTC.

A few counts support this clone. The chain has TRBV24-1 and TRBJ2-3; D is ambiguous. The V gene's germline CDR1 is KGHDR and CDR2 SFDVKD. Trimming left V 6 bases short and J 1 base short, with 10 bases between. The CDR3 contains 14 residues. The DNA of the CDR3 is TGTGCCACCAGTCCAGAGTACGGCACAGATACGCAGTATTTT. Protein sequence: CATSPEYGTDTQYF.

The chain is built from TRBV5-4 and TRBJ2-1; unclear D gene. This CDR3 contains 14 residues. CDR1 and CDR2 (germline): SGHNT, YYREEE (reference sequence). Trimming cost V 1 base and J 5 bases, with 10 bases left between them. As DNA, the CDR3 is TGTGCCAGCAGCTTGAATGGACGCCACAATGAGCAGTTCTTC. It translates to CASSLNGRHNEQFF. Full variable domain (remainder filled in from reference TRBV5-4 and TRBJ2-1): ETGVTQSPTHLIKTRGQQVTLRCSSQSGHNTVSWYQQALGQGPQFIFQYYREEENGRGNFPPRFSGLQFPNYSSELNVNALELDDSALYLCASSLNGRHNEQFFGPGTRLTVL.

This sequence joins TRBV18 and TRBJ1-2; tentative D call: TRBD1 (5 bases). V gave up 1 base and J gave up 3 bases, with 15 bases separating them. The length of the CDR3 is 16 residues. The V gene's germline CDR1 is KGHSH and CDR2 LQKENI. The CDR3: CASSPLGTQGYYGYTF. Here the CDR3 DNA reads TGTGCCAGCTCACCACTCGGTACTCAGGGATACTATGGCTACACCTTC.

The chain uses TRBV2 and TRBJ2-5, with 7 bases identical to TRBD1. This CDR3 region has 14 residues. Germline CDR1 reads SNHLY; CDR2 reads FYNNEI. The J segment lost 5 bases and the V segment lost 6 bases, leaving 9 bases of the junction unmatched. CDR3 in amino acids: CASSPRTGGETQYF. DNA for the CDR3: TGTGCCAGCAGCCCAAGGACAGGCGGGGAGACCCAGTACTTC.

This chain uses TRBV5-1 with TRBJ2-3, with D unclear. The V gene lost 0 bases and the J gene lost 0 bases, with 2 bases spanning the gap. This CDR3 spans 13 amino acids. Germline loops: CDR1 SGHRS, CDR2 YFSETQ. The CDR3 DNA follows: TGCGCCAGCAGCTTGGGGAGCACAGATACGCAGTATTTT. Translated: CASSLGSTDTQYF.

The V gene is TRBV2, the J gene TRBJ2-7; possibly TRBD2 for D (5 bases). The V end was cut by 5 bases, the J end by 4 bases, with 12 bases between. The CDR3 totals 13 residues. Germline CDR1 SNHLY, CDR2 FYNNEI. CDR3 residues: CASSNDGGYEQYF. For the CDR3, the DNA is TGTGCCAGCAGTAACGACGGAGGTTACGAGCAGTACTTC.

This clone showed up just a few times. The chain is built from TRBV7-9 and TRBJ1-5; D remains ambiguous. The germline V gene encodes CDR1 SEHNR and CDR2 FQNEAQ (reference sequence). The CDR3 totals 12 residues. The V and J ends lost 5 bases and 7 bases respectively, with 9 bases between them. The CDR3 sequence is CASSGKNQPQHF. CDR3 DNA: TGTGCCAGCAGCGGAAAAAACCAGCCCCAGCATTTT.

The rearrangement uses TRBV12-3 or TRBV12-4 and TRBJ1-3; possible D gene TRBD1, 6 bases. The CDR3 is 13 residues long. Trimming stripped 6 bases from V and 12 bases from J, with 18 bases between. Here the CDR3 reads CASRLNGGFHIYF. CDR3 DNA sequence: TGTGCCAGCAGGCTTAACGGGGGCTTCCACATATATTTT.

The chain carries TRBV29-1 and TRBJ2-2; D might be TRBD1 or TRBD2, each matching 5 bases. The V end was cut by 4 bases, the J end by 3 bases, with 18 bases between. The CDR3 runs to 16 residues. The germline V gene has CDR1 SQVTM and CDR2 ANQGSEA. In DNA, the CDR3 is TGCAGCGTTGGAATCGAGGGGAGATTACACACCGGGGAGCTGTTTTTT. This encodes CSVGIEGRLHTGELFF.

The V and J genes are TRBV6-5 and TRBJ1-3; 10 bases map to TRBD1. Germline CDR1 reads MNHEY; CDR2 reads SVGAGI. This CDR3 is built from 14 residues. Trimming removed 6 bases from V and 8 bases from J; junction bases left unmatched: 7. CDR3 sequence (DNA): TGTGCCAGCAGACTGGGACAGGGGACGGACACCATATATTTT. It yields the protein CASRLGQGTDTIYF.

The CDR3 reads CARRQGGEQYF. The DNA for the CDR3 is TGTGCCAGAAGACAGGGGGGCGAGCAGTACTTC. V gene TRBV2 combines with J gene TRBJ2-7, with 9 bases that match TRBD1. After removal of 9 bases from V and 6 bases from J, the junction contained 3 bases not matched to a gene. Germline values: CDR1 SNHLY, CDR2 FYNNEI. The CDR3 extends over 11 amino acids.

The chain uses TRBV5-4 and TRBJ2-3; possible D gene TRBD2, 6 bases. The V end was cut by 0 bases, the J end by 4 bases, with 9 bases between. The germline V gene encodes CDR1 SGHNT and CDR2 YYREEE (reference sequence). This CDR3 spans 14 amino acids. CDR3 DNA sequence: TGTGCCAGCAGCTTGGTGGCGGGGTCAGATACGCAGTATTTT. This gives the protein CASSLVAGSDTQYF.

J is TRBJ1-4 and V is TRBV19; 8 bases are shared with TRBD1. The CDR3 extends over 14 amino acids. V lost 3 bases and J lost 8; bases outside the gene matches: 5. Germline CDR1 and CDR2: LNHDA and SQIVND (reference sequence). The CDR3 protein is CASSIDRGDEKLFF. CDR3 in DNA: TGTGCCAGTAGTATTGACAGGGGCGACGAAAAACTGTTTTTT.

The chain couples TRBV6-5 to TRBJ2-5, with TRBD1 matching 7 bases. The CDR3 totals 14 residues. Germline CDR1 MNHEY, CDR2 SVGAGI. V was clipped by 0 bases and J by 2 bases; unmatched bases: 0. This CDR3 reads CASSYSTGQETQYF. In DNA, the CDR3 is TGTGCCAGCAGTTACTCGACAGGGCAAGAGACCCAGTACTTC.

V is TRBV7-8 and J is TRBJ2-5; D not resolved. CDR1 SGHVS and CDR2 FQNEAQ come from the germline V gene. The CDR3 contains 12 residues. V lost 5 bases and J lost 4, with 8 bases in between. Here the CDR3 reads CASSQVGETQYF. As DNA, the CDR3 is TGTGCCAGCAGCCAAGTGGGAGAGACCCAGTACTTC.

J is TRBJ1-2 and V is TRBV28; perhaps TRBD1 as D (5 bases). CDR1 and CDR2 from the germline V gene are MDHEN and SYDVKM. This CDR3 has 15 residues. Trimming cost V 9 bases and J 8 bases, with 25 bases left between them. The CDR3 sequence is CASTPRAGFSWGYTF. The CDR3 DNA reads TGTGCCAGTACGCCCAGGGCAGGATTCTCTTGGGGCTACACCTTC.

The CDR3 nucleotides read TGTGCCAGCTCACCACAAGAGGGGGGGCTAGGAGAGACCCAGTACTTC. It specifies CASSPQEGGLGETQYF. V usage is TRBV18 and J usage is TRBJ2-5; a possible D gene is TRBD2 (7 bases). The CDR3 covers 16 residues. The germline V gene has CDR1 KGHSH and CDR2 LQKENI. V was shortened by 1 base and J by 4 bases, with 16 bases between the two germline ends.

V usage is TRBV4-3 and J usage is TRBJ2-3, with 15 bases that match TRBD2. The CDR3 totals 16 residues. V lost 4 bases, J lost 6 bases, and 5 bases stayed unmatched. Per the germline V gene, CDR1 is LGHNA and CDR2 is YSLEER. This CDR3 is CASSRGLAGGKDTQYF. Written as DNA, the CDR3 is TGCGCCAGCAGCCGTGGACTAGCGGGAGGGAAGGATACGCAGTATTTT.

The V call is TRBV19, the J call TRBJ1-1; D possibly corresponds to TRBD1 (6 bases). Germline CDR1 is LNHDA and CDR2 is SQIVND (reference sequence). CDR3 length: 14 residues. Trimming pared 6 bases from V and 1 base from J, leaving 12 bases between. The CDR3 region has the DNA TGTGCCAGTAGCAGGGGAGCCCAGAACACTGAAGCTTTCTTT. Translated, it gives CASSRGAQNTEAFF. Based on the CDR3 plus reference TRBV19 and TRBJ1-1, the full variable domain is DGGITQSPKYLFRKEGQNVTLSCEQNLNHDAMYWYRQDPGQGLRLIYYSQIVNDFQKGDIAEGYSVSREKKESFPLTVTSAQKNPTAFYLCASSRGAQNTEAFFGQGTRLTVV.

The V call is TRBV28, the J call TRBJ1-2; TRBD1 might be the D (6 bases). The germline V gene encodes CDR1 MDHEN and CDR2 SYDVKM. Trimming took off 5 bases at V and 8 bases at J, with 24 bases between the two ends. The CDR3 sequence is 16 residues long. CDR3 nucleotides: TGTGCCAGCAGTCCCCCGGGACAAGGGGTCGGGGTAGGCTACACCTTC. The encoded protein is CASSPPGQGVGVGYTF.

This clone was counted a few times. The rearrangement joins TRBV5-5 to TRBJ2-7; tentatively, D is TRBD1 (6 bases). V lost 0 bases and J lost 0, with 10 bases in between. The CDR3 runs to 15 residues. Germline lookup yields CDR1 SGHKS and CDR2 YYEKEE (reference sequence). The CDR3 here is CASSLGTVPSYEQYF. CDR3 DNA sequence: TGTGCCAGCAGCTTGGGGACAGTCCCCTCCTACGAGCAGTACTTC. Variable domain in full (rest from reference TRBV5-5 and TRBJ2-7): DAGVTQSPTHLIKTRGQQVTLRCSPISGHKSVSWYQQVLGQGPQFIFQYYEKEERGRGNFPDRFSARQFPNYSSELNVNALLLGDSALYLCASSLGTVPSYEQYFGPGTRLTVT.